The source of this TCR beta chain is a study of molecular identifiers for immune sequencing clone quantification. Germline CDR1 reads LGHNA; CDR2 reads YSLEER. V was cut by 0 bases and J by 0 bases, with 9 bases left in between. The CDR3 is 16 residues long. This clonotype was counted ten times or more. Its antigen is not identified. As CD8+CD4-CCR7+CD45RA+ cells, naive CD8 T cells were sorted. Study-wide results and caveats: Barcode-sharing identical TCR molecules could underestimate highly expanded clone sizes.

TCRdb processed the PCR reads anew with MiXCR; each CDR3 protein has one entry. Of approximately 500,000 distinct CDR3 sequences in the sample, around 21% were seen once. The specimen sequenced was naive CD8+ T cells from blood, with Jurkat cell RNA spiked in. The subset was: FACS-sorted CD8+CD4-CCR7+CD45RA+ naive T cells. The TCR originated in a human donor in good health. Some libraries in this study had Jurkat cell RNA spiked in. This sequence joins TRBV4-3 and TRBJ1-3; D gene uncertain. The CDR3 region is CASSQDTGSSGNTIYF. As DNA, the CDR3 is TGCGCCAGCAGCCAAGATACGGGGAGCTCTGGAAACACCATATATTTT.